Sequencing of this TCR beta chain was carried out in a study of T-cell memory formation after mild COVID-19. Study-level points and caveats: A second wave expanding day 15 to 37 was CD4+-biased; contracting clones were balanced. Contracting CD4+ clones were located mainly in CM and EM, and CD8+ clones in EMRA.

The CDR3 contains 16 residues. Germline V gene data show CDR1 as SGHDN and CDR2 as FVKESK. J was trimmed by 1 base and V by 7 bases; bases with no gene match: 6. TCRdb recomputed calls from the 5' RACE reads with MiXCR, one row per CDR3 protein. This sample carries hundreds of thousands of distinct CDR3 sequences, over 15% of them seen once, and the ten largest clones take around 12%. There are a few counts of this clonotype. The antigen is undetermined. J is TRBJ2-1 and V is TRBV14, with TRBD2 identical over 11 bases. Source material: PBMCs or a T cell subset sorted from them (not recorded which). This receptor was identified in an adult woman who had mild COVID-19 (a few samples of this study predate the infection). Cell type and time point are not known. CDR3 sequence: CASTLGTSGSYNEQFF. DNA of the CDR3: TGTGCCAGCACTCTCGGGACTAGCGGTTCCTACAATGAGCAGTTCTTC.